This entry concerns a single T cell receptor beta chain. It has no known antigen specificity. Base qualities are not recorded, but no much larger clone differs from it by a single base. The donors were included in the validation cohort of over a hundred subjects, a group kept apart from the roughly 670-subject first cohort. Library method: the immunoSEQ multiplex PCR assay. From the authors' description of their analysis: A statistical classification framework was built to diagnose cytomegalovirus status from the catalog of TCR beta chain sequences. Held by TCRdb, this immuneACCESS table contains in-frame sequences only and omits some clones. Under half of the omission traces to an unresolved V gene where checked; the cause of the rest is unknown. The D gene and trimming were derived from the DNA, and the V and J assignments and clone size from that table. This sample is represented by 150,000 or so clones; approximately 94% of them were singletons. The ten largest clones take up roughly 1.9% of the sample.

This entry is derived from a study of cytomegalovirus exposure and HLA in healthy donors (dated by TCRdb to about 2017). Describing the broader study: The 666 repertoires of the first cohort and the 95 to 150 validation repertoires were produced on the same platform, according to a later analysis. The study aimed to test whether cataloging public T cell receptors could reveal signatures of past pathogen exposure. Along with the approximately 670-subject first cohort, a separate validation cohort of roughly 110 different subjects was used. To predict cytomegalovirus infection status, the study combined high-throughput TCR immunosequencing, statistical association of individual TCRs with disease status, and machine learning. What the authors observed across the whole study: A later analysis found that TCRs clustered in the first cohort also tended to co-occur in the 110 or so validation repertoires, with 94% of cluster scores above 0. It was suggested by the authors that the approach could potentially be generalized to other disease states and immunological phenotypes. The study gave a list of 150 to 200 TCR beta chains associated with cytomegalovirus. The classifier was reported to diagnose cytomegalovirus status with high specificity and sensitivity in both the original cohort and the validation cohort. All 110 or so repertoires were used to score co-occurrence in the validation cohort in a later analysis, because that analysis had no HLA typing for the cohort. A few of the identified cytomegalovirus-associated TCR beta chains were confirmed in vitro to be specific for cytomegalovirus antigens. Most TCR sequences were observed very rarely across donors, whereas some public TCRs were present in many individuals.

In the germline V gene (reference sequence), CDR1 corresponds to MNHEY and CDR2 to SMNVEV. Measured from the cysteine to the phenylalanine, the CDR3 is 15 residues long. The retained sequence is limited to the CDR3, 45 bases, with the frame set at the first base. Relative to germline, V is 2 bases shorter and J is 2 bases shorter, with 11 bases between their ends. The chain couples TRBV27 to TRBJ2-3; a weak D assignment points to TRBD1 (6 bases agree). The specimen sequenced was PBMCs. This sequence originates from a man younger than 35 in good health and CMV-seropositive. This receptor carries the CDR3 CASSLTGWSTDTQYF. Read as DNA, the sequence is TGTGCCAGCAGTTTAACAGGGTGGTCCACAGATACGCAGTATTTT.